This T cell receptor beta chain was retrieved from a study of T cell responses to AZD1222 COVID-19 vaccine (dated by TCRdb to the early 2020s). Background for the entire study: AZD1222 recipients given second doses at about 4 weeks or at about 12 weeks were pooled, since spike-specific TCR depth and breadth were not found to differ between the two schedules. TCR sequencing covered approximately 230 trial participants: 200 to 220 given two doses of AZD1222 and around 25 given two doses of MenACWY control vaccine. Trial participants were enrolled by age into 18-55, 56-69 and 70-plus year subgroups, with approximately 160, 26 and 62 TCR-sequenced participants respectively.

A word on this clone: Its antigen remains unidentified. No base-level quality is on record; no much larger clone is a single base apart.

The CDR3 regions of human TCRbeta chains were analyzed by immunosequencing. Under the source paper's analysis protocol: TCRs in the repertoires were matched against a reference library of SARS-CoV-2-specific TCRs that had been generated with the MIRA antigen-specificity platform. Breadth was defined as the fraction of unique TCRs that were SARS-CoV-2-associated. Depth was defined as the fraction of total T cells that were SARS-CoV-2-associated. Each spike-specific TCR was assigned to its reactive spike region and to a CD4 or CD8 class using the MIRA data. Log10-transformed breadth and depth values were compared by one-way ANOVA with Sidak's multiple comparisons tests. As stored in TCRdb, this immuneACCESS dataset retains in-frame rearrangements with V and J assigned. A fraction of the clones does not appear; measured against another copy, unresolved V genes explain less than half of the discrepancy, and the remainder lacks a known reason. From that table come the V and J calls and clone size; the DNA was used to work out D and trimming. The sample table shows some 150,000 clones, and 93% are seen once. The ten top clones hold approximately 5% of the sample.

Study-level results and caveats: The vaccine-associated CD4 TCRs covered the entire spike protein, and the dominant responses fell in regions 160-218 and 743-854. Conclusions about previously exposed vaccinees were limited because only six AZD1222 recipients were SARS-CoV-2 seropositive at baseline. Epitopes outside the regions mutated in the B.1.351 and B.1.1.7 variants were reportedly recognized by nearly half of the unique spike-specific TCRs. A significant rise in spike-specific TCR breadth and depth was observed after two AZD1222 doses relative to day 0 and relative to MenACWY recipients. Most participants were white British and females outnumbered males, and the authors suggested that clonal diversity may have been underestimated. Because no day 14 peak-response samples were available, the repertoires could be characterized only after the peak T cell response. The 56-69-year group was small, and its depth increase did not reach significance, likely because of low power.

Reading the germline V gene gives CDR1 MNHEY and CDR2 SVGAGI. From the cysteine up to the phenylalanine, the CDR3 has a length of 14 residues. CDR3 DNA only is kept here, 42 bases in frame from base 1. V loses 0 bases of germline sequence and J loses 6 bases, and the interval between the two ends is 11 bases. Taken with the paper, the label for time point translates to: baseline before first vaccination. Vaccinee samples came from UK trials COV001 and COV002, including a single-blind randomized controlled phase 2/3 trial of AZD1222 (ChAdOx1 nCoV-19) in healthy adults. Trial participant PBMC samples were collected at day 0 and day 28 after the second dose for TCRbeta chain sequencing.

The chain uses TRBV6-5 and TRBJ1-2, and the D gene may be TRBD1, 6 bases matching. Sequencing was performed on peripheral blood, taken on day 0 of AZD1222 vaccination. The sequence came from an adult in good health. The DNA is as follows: TGTGCCAGCAGTTACTCCCCGGGGGCGAATGGCTACACCTTC. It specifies CASSYSPGANGYTF.